This TCR beta chain originates from a study of blood T cell repertoires in COVID-19. Study overall: Spain, Italy and the United States supplied samples that represented acute and convalescent COVID-19. T cells, B-cell-depleted T cells, or PBMCs provided the cDNA or gDNA that served as material.

Authors' analysis steps: How many nucleated cells were present was estimated from reference gene primer amplification. Clones were read by immunoSEQ multiplex PCR, and TCRdb kept only the in-frame ones, dropping some. D and trimming come from the DNA, and the V and J calls and clone size come from that table. The profile shows 25,000 to 35,000 clones, around 85% of them singletons. The germline V gene has CDR1 MNHEY and CDR2 SMNVEV (reference sequence). V was cut by 6 bases and J by 2 bases, with 14 bases left in between. This CDR3 is 15 amino acids long. The specimen sequenced was peripheral blood. The receptor was derived from a woman aged 55-69 years with acute or convalescent COVID-19. The chain is built from TRBV27 and TRBJ1-5, with D tentatively TRBD1 (6 bases). The CDR3 nucleotides are TGTGCCAGCAGGCAGGGGCGTGAGGGCAATCAGCCCCAGCATTTT. Translating gives CASRQGREGNQPQHF.